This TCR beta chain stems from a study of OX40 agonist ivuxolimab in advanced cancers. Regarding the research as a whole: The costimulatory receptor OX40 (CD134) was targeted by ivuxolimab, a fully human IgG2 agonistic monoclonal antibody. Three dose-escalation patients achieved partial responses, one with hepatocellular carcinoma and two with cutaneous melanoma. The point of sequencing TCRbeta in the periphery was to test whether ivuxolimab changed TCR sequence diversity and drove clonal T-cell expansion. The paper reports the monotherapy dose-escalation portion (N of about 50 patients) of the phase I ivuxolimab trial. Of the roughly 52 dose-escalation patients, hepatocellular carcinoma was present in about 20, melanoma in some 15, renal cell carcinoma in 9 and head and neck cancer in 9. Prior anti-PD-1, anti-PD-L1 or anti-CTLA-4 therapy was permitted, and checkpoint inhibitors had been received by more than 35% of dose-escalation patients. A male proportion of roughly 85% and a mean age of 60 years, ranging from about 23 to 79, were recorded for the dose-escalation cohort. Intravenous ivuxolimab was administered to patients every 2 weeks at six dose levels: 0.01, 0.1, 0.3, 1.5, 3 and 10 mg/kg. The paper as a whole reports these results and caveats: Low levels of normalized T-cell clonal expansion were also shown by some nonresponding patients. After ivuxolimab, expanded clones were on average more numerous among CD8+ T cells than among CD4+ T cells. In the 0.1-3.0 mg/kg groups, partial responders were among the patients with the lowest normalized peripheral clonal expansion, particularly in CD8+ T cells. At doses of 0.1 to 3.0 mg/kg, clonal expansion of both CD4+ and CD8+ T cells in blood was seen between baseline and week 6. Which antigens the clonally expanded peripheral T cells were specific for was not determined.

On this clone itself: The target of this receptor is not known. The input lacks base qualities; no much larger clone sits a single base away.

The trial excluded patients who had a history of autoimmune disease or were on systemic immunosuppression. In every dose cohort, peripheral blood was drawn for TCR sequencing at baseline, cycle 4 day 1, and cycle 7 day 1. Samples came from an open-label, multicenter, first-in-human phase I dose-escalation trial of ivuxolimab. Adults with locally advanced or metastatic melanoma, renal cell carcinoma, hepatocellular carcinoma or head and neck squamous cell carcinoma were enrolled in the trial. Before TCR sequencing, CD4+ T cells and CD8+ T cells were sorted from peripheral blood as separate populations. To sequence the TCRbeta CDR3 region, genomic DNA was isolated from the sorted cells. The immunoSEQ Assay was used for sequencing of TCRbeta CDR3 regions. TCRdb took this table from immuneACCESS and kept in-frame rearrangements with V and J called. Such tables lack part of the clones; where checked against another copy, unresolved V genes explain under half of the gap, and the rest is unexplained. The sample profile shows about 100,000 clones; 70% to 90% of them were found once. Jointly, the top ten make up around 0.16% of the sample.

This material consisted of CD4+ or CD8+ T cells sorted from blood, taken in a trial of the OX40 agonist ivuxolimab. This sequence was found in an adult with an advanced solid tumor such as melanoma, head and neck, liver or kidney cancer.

The DNA sequence is as follows: TGTGCCAGCAGCTTGAGGAAGGGGGGACACACCTTC. This sequence encodes CASSLRKGGHTF. Here the chain combines TRBV5-6 and TRBJ1-2; 6 matching bases give a weak D call of TRBD1. V and J are truncated by 1 base and 12 bases respectively, leaving an intervening sequence of 13 bases. The CDR3 goes from the cysteine to the phenylalanine over 12 residues. Only the CDR3 portion is preserved as DNA: 36 bases, with reading frame beginning at the first base. CDR1 and CDR2 are drawn from the germline V gene: SGHDT, YYEEEE. Here the CDR3 is joined to the reference TRBV5-6 and TRBJ1-2 genes, and the full variable domain is: DAGVTQSPTHLIKTRGQQVTLRCSPKSGHDTVSWYQQALGQGPQFIFQYYEEEERQRGNFPDRFSGHQFPNYSSELNVNALLLGDSALYLCASSLRKGGHTFGSGTRLTVV.